The clone carrying this TCR beta chain was recorded a few times. In the original workflow: From reference gene primer amplification, estimates of nucleated cell counts were derived. The repertoire was sequenced with immunoSEQ multiplex PCR; TCRdb's copy has only in-frame clones and lacks some. The DNA gave D and trimming, while V, J and clone size come from that table. The repertoire consists of roughly 140,000 clones, with over 75% occurring once and the leading ten covering 1.7%. This record belongs to a study of blood T cell repertoires in COVID-19. Study overall: T cells, B-cell-depleted T cells, or PBMCs supplied cDNA or gDNA.

Germline CDR1 is DFQATT and CDR2 is SNEGSKA (reference sequence). This CDR3 has 15 residues. The J segment lost 6 bases and the V segment lost 3 bases, leaving 6 bases of the junction unmatched. The sample was peripheral blood. V gene TRBV20-1 combines with J gene TRBJ1-6; the match to TRBD1 covers 9 bases. The receptor comes from a woman aged 50 to 60 with acute or convalescent COVID-19. This CDR3 is CSASGTGFRNSPLHF. DNA for the CDR3: TGCAGTGCTAGTGGGACAGGGTTTCGTAATTCACCCCTCCACTTT.